Described below is a single T cell receptor (beta chain) sequence and its context. Generated by immunoSEQ multiplex PCR, the TCRdb table keeps only in-frame clones and is missing some. The table shows fewer than 40,000 clones, with more than 65% occurring only once. The CDR3 length is 13 residues. CDR1 is MNHEY and CDR2 is SMNVEV in the germline V gene (reference sequence). V shed 10 bases, J shed 4 bases, and the junction held 6 bases outside the gene matches. This specimen belongs to a study of blood T cell repertoires in COVID-19. The clonotype was recovered from a man aged 65-85 years with acute or convalescent COVID-19. Specimen: peripheral blood. The chain uses TRBV27 and TRBJ1-4; 7 nucleotides agree with TRBD1. CDR3 amino acids: CATADRFNEKLFF. Here the CDR3 DNA reads TGTGCCACCGCGGACAGGTTTAATGAAAAACTGTTTTTT.